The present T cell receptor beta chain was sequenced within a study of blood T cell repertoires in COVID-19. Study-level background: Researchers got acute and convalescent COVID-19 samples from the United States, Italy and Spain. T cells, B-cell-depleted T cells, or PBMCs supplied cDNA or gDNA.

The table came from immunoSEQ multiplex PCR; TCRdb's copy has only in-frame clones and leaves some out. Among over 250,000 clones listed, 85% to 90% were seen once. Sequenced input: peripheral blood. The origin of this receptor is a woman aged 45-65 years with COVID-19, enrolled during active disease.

The CDR3 spells CASSPGLGPLYNEQFF. For the CDR3, the DNA is TGTGCCAGCTCACCGGGGCTAGGCCCACTTTACAATGAGCAGTTCTTC. The chain has TRBV18 and TRBJ2-1, with D possibly TRBD1 on 5 matching bases. Trimming shortened V by 3 bases and J by 4 bases, and 16 bases separated the two germline ends. Per germline, CDR1 KGHSH and CDR2 LQKENI. CDR3 length: 16 residues. Combining the CDR3 with reference TRBV18 and TRBJ2-1 gives the whole variable domain NAGVMQNPRHLVRRRGQEARLRCSPMKGHSHVYWYRQLPEEGLKFMVYLQKENIIDESGMPKERFSAEFPKEGPSILRIQQVVRGDSAAYFCASSPGLGPLYNEQFFGPGTRLTVL.